The present entry profiles one TCR beta chain with its context. Trimming cost V 5 bases and J 2 bases; bases outside gene matches: 5. This CDR3 contains 13 residues. Germline V gene sequence: CDR1 DFQATT, CDR2 SNEGSKA (reference sequence). The data originate from a study of T cells after yellow fever vaccination. TCRdb used MiXCR to reprocess the 5' RACE reads, holding one entry per CDR3 protein. The data show a few hundred thousand distinct CDR3 sequences, with 15% to 20% seen just once and around 15% held by the top ten. The sample consisted of PBMCs, taken 15 days after the yellow fever booster vaccination. This clonotype was obtained from a man aged 25-45 years who received the YFV17D yellow fever vaccine. The chain uses TRBV20-1 and TRBJ2-5; TRBD2 agrees at 7 bases. CDR3 region: CSALGGRQETQYF. The CDR3, as DNA: TGCAGTGCTTTGGGCGGGAGACAAGAGACCCAGTACTTC.